The TCR beta chain described here comes from a study of shared clonotypes between healthy human individuals. Study-wide results and caveats: Non-shared clonotypes displayed generation probabilities falling below those of clonotypes present in all four donors.

This CDR3 is 18 amino acids long. Per germline, CDR1 SGHRS and CDR2 YFSETQ. J lost 3 bases, V lost 2 bases, and 12 bases had no gene match. Here immunoSEQ multiplex PCR was the method, and the copy in TCRdb shows in-frame clones only, minus some. The sample gives roughly 1 million clones, about four fifths of which show up once; more than 0.45% is in the top ten. On this clone: Antigen: not known.

Sequenced sample: memory CD4+ T cells from PBMCs. Regarding subset: CD45RA-negative fraction. The TCR was taken from a man younger than 35 in good health. Some clones in this sample may be carry-over from other donors' samples. The chain has TRBV5-1 and TRBJ2-1; TRBD2 agrees at 9 bases. CDR3 in DNA: TGCGCCAGCAGCTTTCCTAGCGGGAAGAAAGAGGTCTACAATGAGCAGTTCTTC. Protein sequence: CASSFPSGKKEVYNEQFF.